The clone carrying this T cell receptor (beta chain) was recorded once. The data stem from a study of blood T cell repertoires in COVID-19. Original handling: Counts of nucleated cells, estimated from reference gene primer amplification, were obtained. Profiling relied on immunoSEQ multiplex PCR, and the TCRdb table lists in-frame clones only, not all of them. That table furnishes V, J and clone size, whereas the DNA furnished D and trimming. This table holds approximately 320,000 clones, approximately 88% found once. Everyone who took part was roughly 18 to 90 years old, and they came from 24 US areas. This CDR3 is built from 14 residues. The germline V gene encodes CDR1 SGHTA and CDR2 FQGNSA. With 1 base removed from V and 5 bases from J, the gap between germline ends came to 9 bases.

The V gene is TRBV7-2, the J gene TRBJ2-1; D is possibly TRBD1 (5 bases). Sequenced sample: PBMCs or T cells enriched from blood (not recorded which). The TCR was taken from a woman aged 18-29 years who had recovered from COVID-19. In DNA, the CDR3 is TGTGCCAGCAGCTTAGTAAGGGGCAACAATGAGCAGTTCTTC. Translated: CASSLVRGNNEQFF.